Listed below are T cell receptor beta chains from one sample, sequenced in a study of blood T cell repertoires in COVID-19. Assay used: immunoSEQ multiplex PCR; TCRdb lists only in-frame clones, some missing. This sample yields some 200,000 clones, of which less than 90% are seen a single time; 0.6% to 1% belongs to the top ten. Sequenced input: peripheral blood. The origin of the receptors is a woman in her 70s with acute or convalescent COVID-19. CDR3s include the opening cysteine and the closing phenylalanine or tryptophan. D genes are given only for firm matches. Rows may omit the clone size; those that give it use once, few, many or a size class.

j_call clone_size v_call d_call cdr3_aa cdr3_nt
TRBJ2-3 few TRBV18 TRBD1 CASSPVRQGSTDTQYF TGTGCCAGCTCACCAGTTCGACAGGGGAGCACAGATACGCAGTATTTT
TRBJ2-7 NA TRBV28 NA CASKAAGVGVHSYEQYF TGTGCCAGTAAAGCAGCGGGTGTGGGGGTTCACTCCTACGAGCAGTACTTC
TRBJ1-2 NA TRBV18 NA CASSGDRELYGYTF TGTGCCAGCTCAGGAGACAGAGAACTCTATGGCTACACCTTC
TRBJ1-4 NA TRBV18 TRBD1 CASSPLGQGLEKLFF TGTGCCAGCTCACCACTGGGACAGGGGCTTGAAAAACTGTTTTTT
TRBJ2-2 NA TRBV5-5 TRBD2 CASSGGSGDTGELFF TGTGCCAGCAGCGGCGGGAGCGGCGACACCGGGGAGCTGTTTTTT
TRBJ1-2 NA TRBV5-4 TRBD1 CASSRGQENYGYTF TGTGCCAGCAGCCGGGGACAGGAAAACTATGGCTACACCTTC
TRBJ1-1 once TRBV19 TRBD1 CASSLQGENTEAFF TGTGCCAGTAGTCTCCAGGGGGAGAACACTGAAGCTTTCTTT
TRBJ2-3 NA TRBV6-2/TRBV6-3 TRBD1 CASSHRDRGRPDTQYF TGTGCCAGCAGTCACCGGGACAGGGGGCGGCCAGATACGCAGTATTTT
TRBJ2-3 NA TRBV10-2 TRBD1 CASSESRTGTGDTQYF TGCGCCAGCAGTGAGTCCAGGACAGGGACGGGGGATACGCAGTATTTT
TRBJ1-1 NA TRBV18 NA CASSPLRAVKETEAFF TGTGCCAGCTCACCGCTCAGGGCCGTAAAGGAAACTGAAGCTTTCTTT
TRBJ1-2 NA TRBV7-2 NA CASSLGAGAYYGYTF TGTGCCAGCAGCTTAGGGGCAGGGGCTTACTATGGCTACACCTTC
TRBJ2-7 NA TRBV10-1 NA CASSPVPGGQGEQYF TGCGCCAGCAGTCCCGTTCCCGGGGGGCAGGGCGAGCAGTACTTC
TRBJ2-7 NA TRBV15 TRBD2 CATSLNRLASEQYF TGTGCCACCAGCCTGAACAGACTAGCGTCGGAGCAGTACTTC
TRBJ2-7 few TRBV19 TRBD2 CASRRRLAGRYEQYF TGTGCCAGTAGACGAAGACTAGCGGGCCGCTACGAGCAGTACTTC
TRBJ2-3 few TRBV6-2/TRBV6-3 TRBD2 CASSYSTSGGAGTDTQYF TGTGCCAGCAGTTACTCGACCAGCGGGGGGGCCGGGACAGATACGCAGTATTTT
TRBJ2-5 NA TRBV4-1 NA CASSQPLETQYF TGCGCCAGCAGCCAACCCCTCGAGACCCAGTACTTC
TRBJ2-1 NA TRBV27 NA CASRLRGGNEQFF TGTGCCAGCCGTCTAAGGGGCGGCAATGAGCAGTTCTTC
TRBJ2-1 NA TRBV7-3 TRBD2 CASSSLRLAGVNEQFF TGTGCCAGCAGCTCCCTACGACTAGCGGGAGTTAATGAGCAGTTCTTC
TRBJ1-2 NA TRBV11-3 TRBD1 CASSLGQGLGYTF TGTGCCAGCAGCTTAGGACAGGGGCTTGGCTACACCTTC
TRBJ2-6 NA TRBV10-3 NA CAIGPPDGANVLTF TGTGCCATCGGGCCCCCAGATGGGGCCAACGTCCTGACTTTC
TRBJ1-1 NA TRBV29-1 NA CSVQTSQNTEAFF TGCAGCGTTCAGACAAGTCAGAACACTGAAGCTTTCTTT
TRBJ2-1 NA TRBV5-1 TRBD2 CASSLVGTSATYNEQFF TGCGCCAGCAGCTTGGTAGGGACTAGCGCTACCTACAATGAGCAGTTCTTC
TRBJ2-3 NA TRBV11-3 NA CASSAQVTNTQYF TGTGCCAGCAGCGCACAGGTTACAAATACGCAGTATTTT
TRBJ2-2 NA TRBV6-5 NA CASSRQKHGELFF TGTGCCAGCTCCCGCCAAAAACACGGGGAGCTGTTTTTT
TRBJ1-5 NA TRBV2 NA CASTLPGGPQHF TGTGCCAGCACCCTACCCGGTGGGCCCCAGCATTTT
TRBJ2-7 NA TRBV3-1/TRBV3-2 TRBD1 CASSRTGTGDYEQYF TGTGCCAGCAGCCGAACCGGGACAGGGGACTACGAGCAGTACTTC
TRBJ1-1 NA TRBV6-5 TRBD1 CASSRDRDGAFF TGTGCCAGCAGCCGGGACAGGGACGGGGCTTTCTTT
TRBJ2-1 NA TRBV18 TRBD2 CASSPRPGTKATNEQFF TGTGCCAGCTCACCTAGACCAGGGACTAAAGCTACAAATGAGCAGTTCTTC
TRBJ1-3 NA TRBV6-5 TRBD1 CASRLGGAGGNTIYF TGTGCCAGCAGACTAGGGGGCGCGGGTGGAAACACCATATATTTT
TRBJ1-6 NA TRBV12-3/TRBV12-4 NA CASSFSKPPLHF TGTGCCAGCAGTTTCTCTAAGCCACCCCTCCACTTT
TRBJ1-1 NA TRBV7-2 TRBD1 CASSGKGQMNTEAFF TGTGCCAGCAGCGGTAAGGGACAGATGAACACTGAAGCTTTCTTT